This paragraph reports one TCR beta chain. Antigen: not known. This entry is derived from a study of T cells in Graves' hyperthyroidism and ophthalmopathy. RNA transcripts served as the template for amplifying TCR beta CDR3 regions. The HTBI primer set drove a first-round RT-PCR of the TCR CDR3. TCRdb re-called the multiplex PCR reads through MiXCR, storing one row per CDR3 protein. The sample lists 200,000 to 300,000 distinct CDR3 sequences, 15% to 20% seen once, with around 30% in the top ten. Regarding the study as a whole: Ophthalmopathy, as predicted by the model, came a median roughly 6.5 months after the prediction. In blood, most of the thyroid clonotypes expanded above 0.001 were also present.

Germline assignment: CDR1 GTSNPN and CDR2 SVGIG (reference sequence). Losses at the gene ends were 0 bases for V and 4 bases for J; bases not matched to a gene: 3. The CDR3 length is 14 residues. Clinical symptoms, serum thyroxine and TRAb, thyroid ultrasound and orbital computed tomography were used for the diagnoses. The V gene is TRBV30, the J gene TRBJ2-3; 8 positions agree with TRBD2. Sample: blood. The TCR comes from a woman between 18 and 29 years old with Graves' ophthalmopathy. The DNA of the CDR3 is TGTGCCTGGAGTGTTACGGGAGGGTCAGATACGCAGTATTTT. Residues: CAWSVTGGSDTQYF.